These 8 T cell receptor beta chains share one sample of origin, sequenced in a study of blood T cell repertoires in COVID-19. The repertoire was sequenced with immunoSEQ multiplex PCR; TCRdb's copy has only in-frame clones and lacks some. The data contain around 50,000 clones, about 89% of them singletons. Sequencing was carried out using peripheral blood. All receptors come from a human donor in a cohort sampled during active COVID-19.

CDR3 loop: CASGLGFQRGNTGELFF. CDR3 bases: TGTGCTAGTGGTTTGGGATTCCAGCGGGGAAACACCGGGGAGCTGTTTTTT. The chain employs TRBV12-5 and TRBJ2-2; 7 bases fit TRBD2. Unmatched junction bases numbered 7, after V lost 1 base and J lost 2 bases. The CDR3 length is 17 residues. Looked up from germline, CDR1 is LGHNT and CDR2 is FRNRAP.

This clone has only one observation. V is TRBV29-1 and J is TRBJ1-2, with D possibly being TRBD1 (6 bases). CDR1 is SQVTM and CDR2 is ANQGSEA in the germline V gene. Trimming took off 4 bases at V and 8 bases at J, with 11 bases between the two ends. The CDR3 spans 11 residues. The CDR3 DNA sequence: TGCAGCGTTGGGGGGCTTGGGGGCTACACCTTC. This encodes CSVGGLGGYTF.

This clone has just a few counts. The chain joins TRBV5-5 to TRBJ1-1, with D possibly matching TRBD1 (5 bases). V dropped 0 bases and J dropped 3 bases, with 15 bases sitting between them. This CDR3 contains 16 residues. Germline-derived CDR1 and CDR2 are SGHKS and YYEKEE (reference sequence). The CDR3: CASSLGPSGADTEAFF. The CDR3, as DNA: TGTGCCAGCAGCTTGGGTCCTAGTGGGGCAGACACTGAAGCTTTCTTT.

The chain joins TRBV28 to TRBJ1-2, with 7 bases fitting TRBD1. CDR3 size: 13 residues. The V and J ends lost 4 bases and 4 bases, in that order; junction bases with no gene match: 3. Germline V gene data show CDR1 as MDHEN and CDR2 as SYDVKM. CDR3: CASSSGQPYGYTF. The CDR3 bases are TGTGCCAGCAGTTCGGGACAGCCCTATGGCTACACCTTC.

This chain links TRBV19 with TRBJ1-2, with D possibly matching TRBD1 (5 bases). This CDR3 spans 15 amino acids. The V gene lost 5 bases and the J gene lost 5 bases, with 18 bases spanning the gap. Germline V gene data show CDR1 as LNHDA and CDR2 as SQIVND (reference sequence). The CDR3 sequence: CASSAPGLSLYGYTF. CDR3 DNA: TGTGCCAGTAGTGCACCGGGACTTAGTCTTTATGGCTACACCTTC.

V and J are TRBV4-2 and TRBJ2-5, with D possibly matching TRBD2 (5 bases). The germline V and J ends were trimmed by 0 bases and 5 bases, with 13 bases remaining between them. CDR1 LGHNA and CDR2 YNFKEQ come from the germline V gene. The CDR3 loop spans 15 amino acids. DNA of the CDR3: TGTGCCAGCAGCCAAGATAAAGGGAGTAGGGAGACCCAGTACTTC. Translating gives CASSQDKGSRETQYF.

The J gene is TRBJ2-3, the V gene TRBV7-6; 8 bases are a match to TRBD1. Germline V lookup: CDR1 SGHVS, CDR2 FNYEAQ. The J segment lost 0 bases and the V segment lost 5 bases, leaving 4 bases of the junction unmatched. The CDR3 is 15 amino acids. For the CDR3, the DNA is TGTGCCAGCAGCCACGGACAGGGTAGCACAGATACGCAGTATTTT. Protein: CASSHGQGSTDTQYF.

The rearrangement links TRBV5-6 to TRBJ2-7, with 7 bases identical to TRBD2. V dropped 4 bases and J dropped 3; count of bases not matched to a gene: 19. The CDR3 runs to 18 residues. The V gene's germline CDR1 is SGHDT and CDR2 YYEEEE. The CDR3 loop reads CASSRLGRGTYGNYEQYF. CDR3 bases: TGTGCCAGCAGCCGGTTAGGGCGGGGGACCTACGGTAACTACGAGCAGTACTTC. The full variable domain, in which reference TRBV5-6 and TRBJ2-7 provide the parts outside the CDR3, is DAGVTQSPTHLIKTRGQQVTLRCSPKSGHDTVSWYQQALGQGPQFIFQYYEEEERQRGNFPDRFSGHQFPNYSSELNVNALLLGDSALYLCASSRLGRGTYGNYEQYFGPGTRLTVT.